The 25 T cell receptor beta chains below were found in one sample sequenced in a study of shared clonotypes between healthy human individuals. The protocol was immunoSEQ multiplex PCR, while the TCRdb copy is restricted to in-frame clones and leaves out a portion. The sample consists of roughly 500,000 clones, roughly 80% of them appearing once. The sequencing sample was made of PBMCs. The receptors come from a woman aged 35 to 49 in good health. Some clones in this sample may be carry-over from other donors' samples.

This rearrangement joins TRBV6-6 to TRBJ1-3, with unresolved D. Germline V lookup: CDR1 MNHNY, CDR2 SVGAGI (reference sequence). Trimming took 0 bases from V and 0 from J, leaving 9 bases between them. The CDR3 runs to 16 residues. CDR3 residues: CASSYSGRLSGNTIYF. In DNA, the CDR3 is TGTGCCAGCAGTTACTCGGGCAGACTCTCTGGAAACACCATATATTTT.

This clone was recorded many times. Different DNA sequences within this sample yield the same CDR3. This sequence joins TRBV6-1 and TRBJ2-1; the D call may be TRBD1 or TRBD2 (5 bases each). The germline gives CDR1 MNHNS, CDR2 SASEGT. CDR3 length: 15 residues. V lost 0 bases to trimming and J lost 10 bases, with 16 bases between them. CDR3 region: CASSEALFGGWEQFF. CDR3 nucleotide sequence: TGTGCCAGCAGTGAAGCGCTTTTTGGGGGATGGGAGCAGTTCTTC.

The gene calls are TRBV7-2 and TRBJ1-2; D call uncertain. This CDR3 has 13 amino acids. V was shortened by 5 bases and J by 3 bases, with 10 bases between the two germline ends. Germline-derived CDR1 and CDR2 are SGHTA and FQGNSA. Here the CDR3 reads CASSRANDYGYTF. In DNA form, the CDR3 reads TGTGCCAGCAGCCGCGCGAACGACTATGGCTACACCTTC.

The rearrangement uses TRBV5-1 and TRBJ2-3, with 9 bases fitting TRBD2. With V trimmed by 0 bases and J by 0 bases, 5 bases remained unmatched. The CDR3 runs 17 residues. Germline V gene sequence: CDR1 SGHRS, CDR2 YFSETQ. This CDR3 reads CASSLALAGVSTDTQYF. The DNA of the CDR3 is TGCGCCAGCAGCTTGGCTTTAGCGGGGGTTAGCACAGATACGCAGTATTTT.

In the case of this clone: A far larger clone is just one base off, so this is likely a read error. This chain links TRBV2 with TRBJ1-4; D gene uncertain. The germline CDR1 and CDR2 sequences are SNHLY and FYNNEI. Trimming stripped 7 bases from V and 8 bases from J, with 11 bases between. CDR3 size: 12 residues. CDR3 protein: CASISTVEKLFF. The DNA of the CDR3 is TGTGCCAGCATCTCAACAGTGGAAAAACTGTTTTTT.

J is TRBJ1-1 and V is TRBV2; 7 nucleotides line up with TRBD1. CDR3 length equals 15 residues. With 6 bases clipped from V and 5 bases from J, the junction kept 12 bases outside the gene matches. Germline V lookup: CDR1 SNHLY, CDR2 FYNNEI. The CDR3 loop reads CASRKQGPAGTEAFF. CDR3 DNA sequence: TGTGCCAGCAGGAAACAGGGGCCGGCGGGGACTGAAGCTTTCTTT.

The chain recombines TRBV28 with TRBJ2-7; D gene uncertain. The V gene's germline CDR1 is MDHEN and CDR2 SYDVKM. The CDR3 sequence is 12 residues long. V was clipped by 2 bases and J by 0 bases, with 2 bases between them. This CDR3 reads CASSLTSYEQYF. DNA for the CDR3: TGTGCCAGCAGTTTAACCTCCTACGAGCAGTACTTC.

A remark on this clone: Just one base apart from a much larger clone, this may be a read error. This chain links TRBV11-2 with TRBJ2-2; D is ambiguous. CDR1 and CDR2 from the germline V gene are SGHAT and FQNNGV. The CDR3 extends over 14 amino acids. The CDR3 DNA reads as TGTGCCAGCAGCTTACTTCAGAACACCGTGGAGCTGTTTTTT. Protein: CASSLLQNTVELFF.

Points on this clone: A far larger clone differs by one base, so this is likely a read error. J is TRBJ2-2 and V is TRBV5-4; D is unclear. CDR3 length equals 13 residues. CDR1 is SGHNT and CDR2 is YYREEE in the germline V gene (reference sequence). V was pared by 2 bases and J by 5 bases, with 7 bases between. CDR3 sequence (DNA): TGTGCCAGCAGCTTTGACACGACCGGGGAGCTGTTTTTT. Protein: CASSFDTTGELFF.

This chain uses TRBV6-4 with TRBJ2-2, with D maybe TRBD1 (5 bases). The length of the CDR3 is 13 residues. V lost 4 bases and J 7 bases, leaving 10 bases between the germline ends. CDR1 is MRHNA, CDR2 SNTAGT, per germline. The CDR3 bases are TGTGCCAGCAGTGTCAGGGTAGGCGGGGAGCTGTTTTTT. Encoded protein: CASSVRVGGELFF.

To note about this clone: This likely came from a read error, as a far larger clone is one base away. V and J are TRBV27 and TRBJ2-5; 7 bases fit TRBD1. The J call is doubtful: the DNA matches TRBJ2-7 better. The CDR3 has 15 residues. Germline values: CDR1 MNHEY, CDR2 SMNVEV (reference sequence). In nucleotides, the CDR3 is TGTGCCAGCAGTCCCGGGACAGCCTTCTCCTGCGAGCAGTACTTC. Its translation: CASSPGTAFSCEQYF.

This clone was seen just once. The chain recombines TRBV19 with TRBJ2-7; D is perhaps TRBD1 (6 bases). Germline V CDR1 and CDR2: LNHDA, SQIVND (reference sequence). V lost 5 bases and J lost 0, with 14 bases in between. The CDR3 consists of 15 residues. This CDR3 reads CASSQGTPSSYEQYF. CDR3 bases: TGTGCCAGTAGTCAGGGGACACCCTCCTCCTACGAGCAGTACTTC. The full variable domain, in which reference TRBV19 and TRBJ2-7 provide the parts outside the CDR3, is DGGITQSPKYLFRKEGQNVTLSCEQNLNHDAMYWYRQDPGQGLRLIYYSQIVNDFQKGDIAEGYSVSREKKESFPLTVTSAQKNPTAFYLCASSQGTPSSYEQYFGPGTRLTVT.

The J gene is TRBJ2-2, the V gene TRBV7-3, with TRBD2 matching 7 bases. The CDR3 is made up of 17 amino acids. Germline V lookup: CDR1 SGHTA, CDR2 FQGTGA. The J segment lost 4 bases and the V segment lost 1 base, leaving 9 bases of the junction unmatched. CDR3: CASSLNGAGAGTGELFF. CDR3 bases: TGTGCCAGCAGCTTAAATGGCGCGGGAGCGGGCACCGGGGAGCTGTTTTTT.

The V and J genes are TRBV11-2 and TRBJ2-7, with D uncertain. Germline assignment: CDR1 SGHAT and CDR2 FQNNGV. V was pared by 8 bases and J by 5 bases, with 10 bases between. The CDR3 has 11 residues. The CDR3 nucleotides read TGTGCCAGCTCCTCGGTACACGAGCAGTACTTC. Translated, it gives CASSSVHEQYF.

J is TRBJ2-2 and V is TRBV2, with 7 nucleotides matching TRBD2. CDR1 is SNHLY and CDR2 is FYNNEI in the germline V gene. Trimming removed 5 bases from V and 4 bases from J; junction bases left unmatched: 10. CDR3 size: 16 residues. DNA for the CDR3: TGTGCCAGCAGTCCGACCCCCCCGGGGGGCACCGGGGAGCTGTTTTTT. Residues: CASSPTPPGGTGELFF.

This clone showed up many times. Other nucleotide sequences in the sample specify the same CDR3. The CDR3 loop reads CASSSGGPGLFF. Here the CDR3 DNA reads TGTGCCAGCAGTAGCGGGGGGCCAGGGCTGTTTTTT. The chain is built from TRBV6-6 and TRBJ2-2; 9 bases are shared with TRBD2. V lost 5 bases to trimming and J lost 13 bases; unmatched junction nucleotides: 5. The CDR3 consists of 12 residues. Germline lookup yields CDR1 MNHNY and CDR2 SVGAGI (reference sequence).

Only one count was recorded for this clone. The chain uses TRBV29-1 and TRBJ2-5, with 7 bases matching TRBD2. The CDR3 totals 14 residues. V lost 3 bases, J lost 0 bases, and 4 bases stayed unmatched. Germline CDR1 reads SQVTM; CDR2 reads ANQGSEA. The CDR3 sequence: CSVDGAGNQETQYF. The CDR3 DNA is TGCAGCGTTGATGGAGCGGGGAACCAAGAGACCCAGTACTTC. Full variable domain (remainder filled in from reference TRBV29-1 and TRBJ2-5): SAVISQKPSRDICQRGTSLTIQCQVDSQVTMMFWYRQQPGQSLTLIATANQGSEATYESGFVIDKFPISRPNLTFSTLTVSNMSPEDSSIYLCSVDGAGNQETQYFGPGTRLLVL.

The rearrangement joins TRBV14 to TRBJ2-6; no definite D call. The germline gives CDR1 SGHDN, CDR2 FVKESK. With 5 bases removed from V and 1 base from J, the gap between germline ends came to 6 bases. CDR3 length: 14 amino acids. DNA for the CDR3: TGTGCCAGCAGCGACCTTTCTGGGGCCAACGTCCTGACTTTC. Translated, it gives CASSDLSGANVLTF.

This clone came up once. The CDR3 spells CASSLSPGGANVLTF. In DNA, the CDR3 is TGTGCCAGCAGTTTGAGTCCCGGCGGGGCCAACGTCCTGACTTTC. The J gene is TRBJ2-6, the V gene TRBV28, with no clear D. CDR3 size: 15 residues. Trimming took off 3 bases at V and 4 bases at J, with 10 bases between the two ends. Looked up from germline, CDR1 is MDHEN and CDR2 is SYDVKM.

The chain carries TRBV4-1 and TRBJ1-1, with D uncertain. V was trimmed by 3 bases and J by 4 bases, leaving 9 bases between them. The CDR3 loop spans 13 amino acids. The germline V gene encodes CDR1 MGHRA and CDR2 YSYEKL. CDR3 sequence reads: CASSQAAGTEAFF. In nucleotides, the CDR3 is TGCGCCAGCAGCCAGGCCGCGGGCACTGAAGCTTTCTTT.

This clone was found once. The V and J genes are TRBV5-1 and TRBJ2-2, with D perhaps matching TRBD1 or TRBD2 (5 bases each). The germline gives CDR1 SGHRS, CDR2 YFSETQ. Trimming took 4 bases from V and 5 from J, leaving 12 bases between them. The CDR3 is made up of 14 amino acids. CDR3 in amino acids: CASSGTTKTGELFF. CDR3 sequence (DNA): TGCGCCAGCAGCGGGACCACCAAGACCGGGGAGCTGTTTTTT.

The chain carries TRBV19 and TRBJ2-5, with D maybe TRBD2 (5 bases). Germline CDR1 is LNHDA and CDR2 is SQIVND (reference sequence). The V end was cut by 10 bases, the J end by 2 bases, with 14 bases between. CDR3 size: 13 residues. This CDR3 reads CATGPGRQETQYF. Here the CDR3 DNA reads TGTGCCACCGGACCGGGAAGACAAGAGACCCAGTACTTC.

This clone was detected a few times. CDR3 DNA sequence: TGTGCCAGCAGTTGGACAGGGACGGGTGGCTACACCTTC. As protein: CASSWTGTGGYTF. This rearrangement joins TRBV2 to TRBJ1-2; 8 positions match TRBD1. CDR1 and CDR2 (germline): SNHLY, FYNNEI. Trimming removed 5 bases from V and 7 bases from J; junction bases left unmatched: 6. The CDR3 loop spans 13 amino acids.

The chain recombines TRBV7-6 with TRBJ2-2; 10 bases line up with TRBD2. The germline CDR1 and CDR2 sequences are SGHVS and FNYEAQ. The ends lost 5 bases at V and 6 bases at J; junction bases unmatched: 21. CDR3 size: 20 residues. CDR3 region: CASSPIAGGGPSGSAGELFF. CDR3 sequence (DNA): TGTGCCAGCAGCCCCATCGCAGGGGGTGGGCCTAGCGGGAGCGCCGGGGAGCTGTTTTTT.

The genes are TRBV30 and TRBJ2-2; TRBD1 matches 7 bases. The CDR3 length is 12 residues. Germline V gene data show CDR1 as GTSNPN and CDR2 as SVGIG (reference sequence). V shed 0 bases, J shed 9 bases, and the junction held 1 base outside the gene matches. The CDR3 loop is CAWSVQGRELFF. The CDR3 region has the DNA TGTGCCTGGAGTGTACAGGGGCGGGAGCTGTTTTTT.